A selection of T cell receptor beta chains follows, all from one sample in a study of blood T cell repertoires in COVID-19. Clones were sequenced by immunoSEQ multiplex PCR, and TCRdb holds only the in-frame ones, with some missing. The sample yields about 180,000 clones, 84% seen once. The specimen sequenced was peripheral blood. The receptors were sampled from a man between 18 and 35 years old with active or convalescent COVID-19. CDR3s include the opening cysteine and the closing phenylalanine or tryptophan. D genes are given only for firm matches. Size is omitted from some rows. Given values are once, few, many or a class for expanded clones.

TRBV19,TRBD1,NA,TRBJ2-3,TGTGCCAGTACCCTCGGACAGGGATCATTTGATACGCAGTATTTT,CASTLGQGSFDTQYF
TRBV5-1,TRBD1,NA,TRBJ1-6,TGCGCCAGCAGCTTGGTGACAGGGCCACTCTCCTCCTATAATTCACCCCTCCACTTT,CASSLVTGPLSSYNSPLHF
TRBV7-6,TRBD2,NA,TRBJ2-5,TGTGCCAGCAGCTCCCCTAATCGCCGACTAGCGGCGCAAGAGACCCAGTACTTC,CASSSPNRRLAAQETQYF
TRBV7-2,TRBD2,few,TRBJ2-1,TGTGCCAGCAGCTTAGTTGCTAGCGGCTCTTCCTACAATGAGCAGTTCTTC,CASSLVASGSSYNEQFF
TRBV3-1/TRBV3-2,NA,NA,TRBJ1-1,TGTGCCAGCAGCTCAGGTTTATGGGGAGGAAACACTGAAGCTTTCTTT,CASSSGLWGGNTEAFF
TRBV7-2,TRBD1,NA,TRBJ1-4,TGTGCCAGCAGGAAGGGACAGGGAAATGAAAAACTGTTTTTT,CASRKGQGNEKLFF
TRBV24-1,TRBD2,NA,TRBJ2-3,TGTGCCACCAGTGATTGGACTAGCGGGACAAACACAGATACGCAGTATTTT,CATSDWTSGTNTDTQYF
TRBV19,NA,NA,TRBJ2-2,TGTGCCAGTAGCCCTAGAGGCTCGAACACCGGGGAGCTGTTTTTT,CASSPRGSNTGELFF
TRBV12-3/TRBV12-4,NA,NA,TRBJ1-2,TGTGCCAGCAGTGATAGAGGCGATGGCTACACCTTC,CASSDRGDGYTF
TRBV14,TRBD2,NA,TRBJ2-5,TGTGCCAGCAGCCAAGAGACTAGCGGGGGAAAGACCCAGTACTTC,CASSQETSGGKTQYF
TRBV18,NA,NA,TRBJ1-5,TGTGCCAGCTCACCCTCCACGCCGACTAATCAGCCCCAGCATTTT,CASSPSTPTNQPQHF
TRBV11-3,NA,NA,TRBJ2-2,TGTGCCAGCAGCTTAGCGGCAGGGCTCAACACCGGGGAGCTGTTTTTT,CASSLAAGLNTGELFF
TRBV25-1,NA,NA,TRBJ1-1,TGTGCCAGCAGTGAAAGTTTTCGGGGCTCGAGCGGGGTAGAAGCTTTCTTT,CASSESFRGSSGVEAFF
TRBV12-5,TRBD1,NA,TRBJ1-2,TGTGCTAGCTCAGGGGGCGGCTATGGCTACACCTTC,CASSGGGYGYTF
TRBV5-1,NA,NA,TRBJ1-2,TGCGCCAGCAGCAATGAGGGACAAAACTATGGCTACACCTTC,CASSNEGQNYGYTF
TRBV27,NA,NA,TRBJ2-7,TGTGCCAGCAAACCCCTCTCGGGGGGCGGATACGAGCAGTACTTC,CASKPLSGGGYEQYF
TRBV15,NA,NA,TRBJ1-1,TGTGCCACCAGCAGAGAGCCCCCGAGGACTGAAGCTTTCTTT,CATSREPPRTEAFF
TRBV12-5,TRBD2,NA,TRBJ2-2,TGTGCTAGTGGTTTAAGCCGACAGGGGAGGACTAGCGGGATAAACACCGGGGAGCTGTTTTTT,CASGLSRQGRTSGINTGELFF
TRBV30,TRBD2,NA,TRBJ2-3,TGTGCCTGGAGTAGCGGGAGTAGGGATACGCAGTATTTT,CAWSSGSRDTQYF
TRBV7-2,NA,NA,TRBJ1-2,TGTGCCAGCAGCTTACCGGGGGGCTATGGCTACACCTTC,CASSLPGGYGYTF
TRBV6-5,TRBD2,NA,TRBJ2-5,TGTGCCAGCAGTTACGCGGCTAGCGGGGGGCAAGAGACCCAGTACTTC,CASSYAASGGQETQYF
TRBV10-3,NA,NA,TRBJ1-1,TGTGCCATCAGGAGACAGGTCCAAACTGAAGCTTTCTTT,CAIRRQVQTEAFF
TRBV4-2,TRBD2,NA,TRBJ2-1,TGTGCCAGCAGCCGGCTAGCGGACGGCGGACAGTTCTTC,CASSRLADGGQFF
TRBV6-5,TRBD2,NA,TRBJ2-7,TGTGCCAGCAGTTCCCCCGGGACTAGGAAGTACGAGCAGTACTTC,CASSSPGTRKYEQYF
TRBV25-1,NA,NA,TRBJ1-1,TGTGCCAGCAGTGAATTCGGGTGGGAGGTATCCGAAGCTTTCTTT,CASSEFGWEVSEAFF
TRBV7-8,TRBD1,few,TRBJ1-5,TGTGCCAGCAGAGTCGGACAGGGCAATCAGCCCCAGCATTTT,CASRVGQGNQPQHF
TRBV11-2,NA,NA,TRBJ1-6,TGTGCCAGCAGAGAGATCCGAGGTTATAATTCACCCCTCCACTTT,CASREIRGYNSPLHF
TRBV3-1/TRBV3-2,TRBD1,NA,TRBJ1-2,TGTGCCAGCAGCCAAGTGGGACAGCTTAACTATGGCTACACCTTC,CASSQVGQLNYGYTF
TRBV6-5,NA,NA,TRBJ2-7,TGTGCCAGCAGTCCCACAGGGATGGGCACCTACGAGCAGTACTTC,CASSPTGMGTYEQYF
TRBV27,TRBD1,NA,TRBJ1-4,TGTGCCAGCAGTCGACAGGGTTCAAATGAAAAACTGTTTTTT,CASSRQGSNEKLFF
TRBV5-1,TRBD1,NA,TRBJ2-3,TGCGCCAGCAGCAGACAGGGGGTATCTAGCACAGATACGCAGTATTTT,CASSRQGVSSTDTQYF
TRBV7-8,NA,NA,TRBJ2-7,TGTGCCAGCAGCTTAGTTGTGGGGGCGATCGAGCAGTACTTC,CASSLVVGAIEQYF
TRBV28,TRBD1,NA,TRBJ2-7,TGTGCCAGCACTAGCATACTCGGGACAGGAACCTCAAGCTCCTACGAGCAGTACTTC,CASTSILGTGTSSSYEQYF
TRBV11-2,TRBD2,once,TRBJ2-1,TGTGCCAGCAGTCCAGCATGGACTAGCGGGAGTTTGGATGAGCAGTTCTTC,CASSPAWTSGSLDEQFF
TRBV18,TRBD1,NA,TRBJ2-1,TGTGCCAGCTCACCAGATTGGGCAGGGGGCTTTAATGAGCAGTTCTTC,CASSPDWAGGFNEQFF